These 4 T cell receptor beta chains originate from one sample sequenced in a study of shared clonotypes between healthy human individuals. Clones were sequenced by immunoSEQ multiplex PCR, and TCRdb holds only the in-frame ones, with some missing. The table records about 1.5 million clones, approximately 98% of them present only once. Sequenced input: naive CD4+ T cells sorted from blood. Subset specified: CD45RA+ positively selected. These receptors all come from a man aged 25 to 40 in good health.

The genes are TRBV6-5 and TRBJ1-5, with D perhaps matching TRBD1 (6 bases). The V gene lost 5 bases and the J gene lost 2 bases, with 13 bases spanning the gap. Germline CDR1 and CDR2: MNHEY and SVGAGI. CDR3 size: 15 residues. The CDR3 protein is CASSTGGGGNQPQHF. The CDR3 nucleotides are TGTGCCAGCAGTACGGGAGGGGGTGGCAATCAGCCCCAGCATTTT.

The rearrangement links TRBV5-1 to TRBJ2-7; no firm D call. The CDR3 has 16 residues. Per germline, CDR1 SGHRS and CDR2 YFSETQ. Deletions cut 2 bases from V and 0 bases from J, with 15 bases between. In DNA, the CDR3 is TGCGCCAGCAGCTTTGCCGTCAGGTCGAGCTCCTACGAGCAGTACTTC. This encodes CASSFAVRSSSYEQYF.

The chain links TRBV5-1 to TRBJ2-5; 10 positions agree with TRBD1. V shed 4 bases and J 3 bases; nucleotides not matched to a gene: 6. Germline lookup yields CDR1 SGHRS and CDR2 YFSETQ. The CDR3 contains 15 residues. The CDR3 DNA sequence: TGCGCCAGCAGCCGGCCGGGACAGGGGAAAGAGACCCAGTACTTC. It yields the protein CASSRPGQGKETQYF.

The V gene is TRBV29-1, the J gene TRBJ1-1, with 7 bases matching TRBD1. The CDR3 covers 12 residues. With V trimmed by 6 bases and J by 7 bases, 8 bases remained unmatched. Germline CDR1 reads SQVTM; CDR2 reads ANQGSEA. CDR3: CSVVTGRGEAFF. CDR3 nucleotide sequence: TGCAGCGTGGTGACAGGGAGAGGTGAAGCTTTCTTT.